Sequencing of this T cell receptor beta chain was carried out in a study of T cell repertoires in cytomegalovirus infection. Study context: HLA-C-restricted CMV epitopes, recently identified, and well-studied HLA-B-restricted ones were used by the study. Notes on the study in general: HLA-C-restricted CMV-specific TCR beta clonotypes were dominant in the ex vivo response. Accumulated public TCR beta family frequency recognized individuals carrying CMV together with the relevant HLA.

Note on this clonotype: Its antigen is still unknown.

TCRdb reprocessed the reads with MiXCR, giving one entry per CDR3 protein. There are around 900,000 distinct CDR3 sequences in the sample; roughly 31% occur only once, and roughly an eighth lies in the top ten. Germline CDR1 SGHTA, CDR2 FQGNSA. V shed 6 bases and J 3 bases; nucleotides not matched to a gene: 18. This CDR3 is 19 amino acids long. This chain links TRBV7-2 with TRBJ2-1; the match to TRBD2 covers 9 bases. The TCR sequence derives from a human donor in good health (CMV status not recorded). Some clones in this sample may be carry-over from other donors' samples. The source material was cultured CD8+ T cells from PBMCs, sampled from culture after CMV antigen stimulation. For the CDR3, the DNA is TGTGCCAGCAGTTCTCCCTTTAGCGGGGGAGTTAAGTGCTACAATGAGCAGTTCTTC. Its translation is CASSSPFSGGVKCYNEQFF. Full variable domain (outside the CDR3, taken from reference TRBV7-2 and TRBJ2-1): GAGVSQSPSNKVTEKGKDVELRCDPISGHTALYWYRQSLGQGLEFLIYFQGNSAPDKSGLPSDRFSAERTGGSVSTLTIQRTQQEDSAVYLCASSSPFSGGVKCYNEQFFGPGTRLTVL.